Listed here are 17 T cell receptor beta chains from one sample, sequenced in a study of metastatic and nonmetastatic thyroid tumors. Every patient underwent thyroid surgery untreated. TCRdb reassembled clones from the PCR reads with MiXCR. The sample carries roughly 83,000 clones, under 15% recorded once. The sequencing input was blood. These receptors were collected from a female donor with papillary thyroid cancer or a benign thyroid nodule (not recorded which). Some clones in this sample may be carry-over from other donors' samples.

This clone was seen a handful of times. The chain links TRBV5-4 to TRBJ2-6; tentative D call: TRBD1 (6 bases). The V end was cut by 2 bases, the J end by 2 bases, with 11 bases between. CDR1 SGHNT and CDR2 YYREEE come from the germline V gene (reference sequence). This CDR3 is 16 amino acids long. DNA of the CDR3: TGTGCCAGCAGCTTAACAGGGAAAGCTGGGGCCAACGTCCTGACTTTC. Amino acids: CASSLTGKAGANVLTF.

This clone showed up many times. The chain employs TRBV9 and TRBJ1-6; D not resolved. Looked up from germline, CDR1 is SGDLS and CDR2 is YYNGEE. V shed 4 bases and J shed 9 bases, with 11 bases lying between them. The length of the CDR3 is 13 residues. CDR3 nucleotides: TGTGCCAGCAGCCTGGAGAGAGGTTCACCCCTCCACTTT. This codes for CASSLERGSPLHF.

Many counts were recorded for this clone. A read error may explain this, as a much larger clone is one base away. This chain links TRBV19 with TRBJ1-1; 7 nucleotides line up with TRBD1. CDR1 LNHDA and CDR2 SQIVND come from the germline V gene (reference sequence). The CDR3 extends over 13 amino acids. The junction had 5 bases not matched to a gene; V was cut back by 6 bases and J by 4 bases. The CDR3 reads CASRTGMATEAFF. Written as DNA, the CDR3 is TGTGCCAGTAGGACAGGGATGGCCACTGAAGCTTTCTTT.

This clone was counted many times. Other DNA sequences in this specimen translate into the identical CDR3. The rearrangement links TRBV20-1 to TRBJ1-5; 9 nucleotides line up with TRBD1. CDR1 and CDR2 from the germline V gene are DFQATT and SNEGSKA (reference sequence). The V and J ends lost 6 bases and 2 bases, in that order; junction bases with no gene match: 5. This CDR3 region has 14 residues. The CDR3 reads CSARDREGNQPQHF. The DNA of the CDR3 is TGCAGTGCCCGGGACAGGGAGGGCAATCAGCCCCAGCATTTT.

In regard to this clone: A much more abundant neighbour one base away suggests this may be a read error. This rearrangement joins TRBV7-9 to TRBJ1-4; D gene unclear. Trimming left V 3 bases short and J 7 bases short, with 12 bases between. Germline-derived CDR1 and CDR2 are SEHNR and FQNEAQ (reference sequence). The length of the CDR3 is 14 residues. The CDR3 loop reads CASSLKAYGEKLFF. The CDR3, as DNA: TGTGCCAGCAGCTTGAAGGCGTACGGTGAAAAACTGTTTTTT.

This clone was seen repeatedly, ten times or more. This chain joins TRBV10-1 and TRBJ2-5; 7 bases match TRBD2. CDR3 size: 14 residues. The germline CDR1 and CDR2 sequences are WNHNN and SYGVQD (reference sequence). Germline trimming cut 3 bases from V and 7 bases from J; bases unmatched to any gene: 8. CDR3 nucleotides: TGCGCCAGCAGTGACCAGGGAGGGGCAGCGACCCAGTACTTC. Translating gives CASSDQGGAATQYF.

This clone was detected a few times. The CDR3 loop is CASSDDLVTGNTEAFF. As DNA, the CDR3 is TGTGCCAGCAGTGATGATCTGGTAACAGGGAACACTGAAGCTTTCTTT. V is TRBV6-1 and J is TRBJ1-1; TRBD1 is a possible D gene (5 bases). V lost 3 bases and J lost 1, with 15 bases in between. Per germline, CDR1 MNHNS and CDR2 SASEGT. The CDR3 has 16 amino acids.

This clone was seen many times. The rearrangement links TRBV28 to TRBJ1-1; D not certain. There are 15 residues in the CDR3. V lost 5 bases, J lost 6 bases, and 19 bases lay in between. Germline values: CDR1 MDHEN, CDR2 SYDVKM. The CDR3 coding sequence is TGTGCCAGCAGTCCCCATTGGGATAGAGGCGCTGAAGCTTTCTTT. Its protein product is CASSPHWDRGAEAFF.

This clone appeared a few times. Being one base from a much bigger clone, this may be a read error. This same CDR3 is encoded by further DNA sequences in the sample. V is TRBV15 and J is TRBJ1-4; TRBD1 matches at 9 bases. Per the germline V gene, CDR1 is LNHNV and CDR2 is YYDKDF (reference sequence). This CDR3 comprises 17 residues. Written as DNA, the CDR3 is TGCGCCACCAGCAGAGACAACAGGGGGCCTTGGGCTGAAAAACTGTTTTTT. This translates into CATSRDNRGPWAEKLFF.

This clone was found many times. The chain combines TRBV5-1 with TRBJ2-7, with 11 bases that match TRBD2. CDR1 SGHRS and CDR2 YFSETQ come from the germline V gene. Losses at the gene ends were 4 bases for V and 3 bases for J; bases not matched to a gene: 3. The CDR3 is 14 residues long. The CDR3 protein is CASSPTSGGYEQYF. The CDR3 region has the DNA TGCGCCAGCAGCCCCACTAGCGGGGGCTACGAGCAGTACTTC.

In regard to this clone: Being one base from a much bigger clone, this may be a read error. The chain uses TRBV3-1 and TRBJ2-1; no firm D call. The CDR3 is made up of 15 amino acids. The V end lost 6 bases, the J end lost 2 bases, and 14 bases lay between the germline ends. The V gene's germline CDR1 is LGHDT and CDR2 YNNKEL (reference sequence). The CDR3 protein is CASRPPLGAYNEQFF. The CDR3 DNA reads TGTGCCAGCAGACCCCCCCTAGGAGCCTACAATGAGCAGTTCTTC.

Remarks on this clone: A much larger clonotype is one base distant, so this may be a read error. The sample has other DNA sequences that encode this CDR3 too. The chain links TRBV5-1 to TRBJ2-5; D is ambiguous. This CDR3 region has 13 residues. The germline CDR1 and CDR2 sequences are SGHRS and YFSETQ. Deletions cut 7 bases from V and 2 bases from J, with 12 bases between. The CDR3 nucleotides are TGCGCCAGCGCAGTGGCAGGACAAGAGACCCAGTACTTC. It yields the protein CASAVAGQETQYF.

This clone was counted once. Compared with germline, one end of the junction differs, possibly owing to a read error. The chain combines TRBV7-9 with TRBJ2-5, with 7 bases that match TRBD2. The CDR3 spans 17 residues. Germline CDR1 and CDR2: SEHNR and FQNEAQ (reference sequence). The CDR3 here is CASSLVPASGTKETQYF. The CDR3 coding sequence is TGTGCCAGCAGTTTAGTGCCGGCTAGCGGAACCAAAGAGACCCAGTACTTC.

This clone was found many times. The rearrangement uses TRBV2 and TRBJ1-2; D gene ambiguous. The CDR3 runs 15 residues. CDR1 is SNHLY, CDR2 FYNNEI, per germline. V shed 1 base and J shed 0 bases, with 9 bases lying between them. CDR3 sequence: CASSEGSASNYGYTF. CDR3 in DNA: TGTGCCAGCAGTGAAGGCTCGGCATCTAACTATGGCTACACCTTC.

This clone was recorded many times. The gene calls are TRBV11-2 and TRBJ1-4, with 7 bases fitting TRBD1. This CDR3 region has 14 residues. Germline V gene lookup returns CDR1 SGHAT and CDR2 FQNNGV. The V segment lost 5 bases and the J segment 8 bases; nucleotides outside the gene matches: 8. CDR3 nucleotides: TGTGCCAGCAGCAGAGACAGGGCCAGGGAAAAACTGTTTTTT. Protein sequence: CASSRDRAREKLFF.

This clone came up many times. The V gene is TRBV27, the J gene TRBJ1-6; D gene uncertain. The CDR3 spans 16 residues. V was shortened by 5 bases and J by 7 bases, with 18 bases between the two germline ends. The germline V gene encodes CDR1 MNHEY and CDR2 SMNVEV (reference sequence). The CDR3: CASSPPGRARNSPLHF. The CDR3 nucleotides read TGTGCCAGCAGTCCTCCCGGAAGGGCTCGGAATTCACCCCTCCACTTT.

In its sample, this clone was seen many times. The chain uses TRBV6-6 and TRBJ1-5; tentative D call: TRBD1 (6 bases). V was pared by 2 bases and J by 7 bases, with 12 bases between. The CDR3 length is 14 residues. Germline CDR1 and CDR2: MNHNY and SVGAGI (reference sequence). This CDR3 is CASSYLRGEQPQHF. As DNA, the CDR3 is TGTGCCAGCAGTTACCTCAGGGGAGAACAGCCCCAGCATTTT.